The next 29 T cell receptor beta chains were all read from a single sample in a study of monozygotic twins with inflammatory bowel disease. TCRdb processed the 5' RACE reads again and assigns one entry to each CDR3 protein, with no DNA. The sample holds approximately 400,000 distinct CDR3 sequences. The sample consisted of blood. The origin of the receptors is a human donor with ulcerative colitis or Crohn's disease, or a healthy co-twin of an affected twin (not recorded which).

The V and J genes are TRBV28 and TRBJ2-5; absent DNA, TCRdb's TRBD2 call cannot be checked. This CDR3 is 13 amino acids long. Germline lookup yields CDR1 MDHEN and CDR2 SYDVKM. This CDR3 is CASSRGLDGTQYF.

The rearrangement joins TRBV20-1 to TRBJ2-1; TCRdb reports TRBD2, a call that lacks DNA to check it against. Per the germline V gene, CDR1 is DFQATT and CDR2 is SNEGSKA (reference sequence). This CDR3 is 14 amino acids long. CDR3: CSARDARVYNEQFF.

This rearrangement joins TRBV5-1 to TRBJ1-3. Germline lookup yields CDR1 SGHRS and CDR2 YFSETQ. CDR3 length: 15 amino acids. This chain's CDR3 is CASSSGDSSGNTIYF.

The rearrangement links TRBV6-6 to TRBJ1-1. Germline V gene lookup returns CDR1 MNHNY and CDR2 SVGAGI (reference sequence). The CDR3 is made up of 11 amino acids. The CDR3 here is CASDKNTEAFF.

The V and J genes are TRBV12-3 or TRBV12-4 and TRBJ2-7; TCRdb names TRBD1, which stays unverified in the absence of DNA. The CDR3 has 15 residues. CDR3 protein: CASSPLGRGPYEQYF.

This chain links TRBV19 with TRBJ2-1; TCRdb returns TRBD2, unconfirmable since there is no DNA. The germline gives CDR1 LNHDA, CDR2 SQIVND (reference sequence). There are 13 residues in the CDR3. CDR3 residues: CASSQRVYNEQFF. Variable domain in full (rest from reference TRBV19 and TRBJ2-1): DGGITQSPKYLFRKEGQNVTLSCEQNLNHDAMYWYRQDPGQGLRLIYYSQIVNDFQKGDIAEGYSVSREKKESFPLTVTSAQKNPTAFYLCASSQRVYNEQFFGPGTRLTVL.

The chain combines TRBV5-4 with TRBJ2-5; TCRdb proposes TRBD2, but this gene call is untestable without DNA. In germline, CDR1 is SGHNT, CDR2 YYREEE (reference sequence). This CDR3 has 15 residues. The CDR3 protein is CASSTELAGVETQYF.

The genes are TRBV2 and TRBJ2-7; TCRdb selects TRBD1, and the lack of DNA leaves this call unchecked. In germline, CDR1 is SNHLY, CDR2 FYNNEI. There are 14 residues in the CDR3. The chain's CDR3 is CASSRTGTAYGQYF.

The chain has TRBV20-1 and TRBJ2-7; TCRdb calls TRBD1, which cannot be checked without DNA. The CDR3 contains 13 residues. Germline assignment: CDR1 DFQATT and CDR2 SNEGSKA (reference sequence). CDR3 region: CSARDTGYNEQYF.

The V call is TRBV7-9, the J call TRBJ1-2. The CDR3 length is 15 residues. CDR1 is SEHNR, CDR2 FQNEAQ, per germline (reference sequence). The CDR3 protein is CASSSGWAVNGGYTF.

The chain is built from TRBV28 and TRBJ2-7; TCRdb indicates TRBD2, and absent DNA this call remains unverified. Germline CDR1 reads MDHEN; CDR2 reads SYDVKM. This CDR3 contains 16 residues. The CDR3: CASRLTGTSGSYEQYF.

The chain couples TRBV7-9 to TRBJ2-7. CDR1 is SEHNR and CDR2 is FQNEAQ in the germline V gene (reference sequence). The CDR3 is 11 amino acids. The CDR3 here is CASSLRDEQYF.

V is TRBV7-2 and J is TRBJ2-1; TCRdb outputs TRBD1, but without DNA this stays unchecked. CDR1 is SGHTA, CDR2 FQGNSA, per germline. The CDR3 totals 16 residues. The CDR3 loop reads CASSLRGRSSYNEQFF.

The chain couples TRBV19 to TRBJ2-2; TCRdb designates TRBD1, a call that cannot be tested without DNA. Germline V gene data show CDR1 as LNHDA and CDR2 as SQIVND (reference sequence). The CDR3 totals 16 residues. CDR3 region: CASSSTGIRNTGELFF.

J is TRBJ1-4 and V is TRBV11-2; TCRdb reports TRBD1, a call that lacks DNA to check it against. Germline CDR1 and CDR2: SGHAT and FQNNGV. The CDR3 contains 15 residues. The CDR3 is CASSLGGGGHEKLFF.

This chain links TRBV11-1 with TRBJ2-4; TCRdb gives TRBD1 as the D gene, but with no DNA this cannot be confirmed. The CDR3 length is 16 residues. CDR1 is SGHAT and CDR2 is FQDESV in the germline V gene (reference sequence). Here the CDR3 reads CASSEGQGYPKNIQYF.

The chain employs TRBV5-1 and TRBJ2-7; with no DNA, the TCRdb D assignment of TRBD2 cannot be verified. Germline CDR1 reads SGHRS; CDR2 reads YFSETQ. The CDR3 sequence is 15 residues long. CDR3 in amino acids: CASSLGGLSSYEQYF.

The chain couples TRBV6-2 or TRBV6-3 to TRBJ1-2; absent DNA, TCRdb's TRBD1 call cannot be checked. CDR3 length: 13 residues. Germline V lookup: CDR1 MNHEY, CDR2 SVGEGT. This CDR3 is CASSYDGAGGYTF.

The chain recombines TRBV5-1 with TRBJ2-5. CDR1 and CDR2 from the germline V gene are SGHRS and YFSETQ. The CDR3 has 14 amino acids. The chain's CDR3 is CASSLGSGETPPYF.

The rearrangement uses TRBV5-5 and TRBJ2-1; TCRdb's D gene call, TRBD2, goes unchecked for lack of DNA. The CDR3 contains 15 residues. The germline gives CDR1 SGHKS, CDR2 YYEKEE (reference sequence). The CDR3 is CASSSGGGRINEQFF.

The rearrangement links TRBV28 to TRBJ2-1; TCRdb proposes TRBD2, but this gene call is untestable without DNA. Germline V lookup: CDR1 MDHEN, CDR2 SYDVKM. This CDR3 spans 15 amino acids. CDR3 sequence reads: CASSKGLAVYNEQFF.

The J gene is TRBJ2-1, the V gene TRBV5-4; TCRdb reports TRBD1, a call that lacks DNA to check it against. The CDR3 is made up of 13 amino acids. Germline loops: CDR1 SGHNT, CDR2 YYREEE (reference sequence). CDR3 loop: CASSLRATGQQFF.

CDR3 amino acids: CASSPSPGNTEAFF. The chain employs TRBV5-1 and TRBJ1-1. The length of the CDR3 is 14 residues. In germline, CDR1 is SGHRS, CDR2 YFSETQ.

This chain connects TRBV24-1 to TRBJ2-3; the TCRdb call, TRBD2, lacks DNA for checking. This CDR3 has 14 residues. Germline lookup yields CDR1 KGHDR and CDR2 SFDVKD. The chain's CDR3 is CATSTSGGLDTQYF.

This CDR3 reads CASKPGGQSSYEQYF. The chain links TRBV27 to TRBJ2-7; TCRdb's D call, TRBD1, is unchecked because there is no DNA. Germline-derived CDR1 and CDR2 are MNHEY and SMNVEV (reference sequence). CDR3 length: 15 residues.

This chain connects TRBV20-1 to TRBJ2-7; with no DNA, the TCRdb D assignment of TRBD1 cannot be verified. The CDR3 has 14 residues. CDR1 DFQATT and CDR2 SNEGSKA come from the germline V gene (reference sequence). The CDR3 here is CSGFPGTGGLEQYF.

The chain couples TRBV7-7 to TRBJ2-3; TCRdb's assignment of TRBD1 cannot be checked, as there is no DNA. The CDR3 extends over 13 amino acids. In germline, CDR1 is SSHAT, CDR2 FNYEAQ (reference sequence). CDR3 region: CASSSRLGTEEYF.

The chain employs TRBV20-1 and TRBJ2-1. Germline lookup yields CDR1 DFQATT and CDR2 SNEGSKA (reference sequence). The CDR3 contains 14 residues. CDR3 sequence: CSARDQTKIHEQFF.

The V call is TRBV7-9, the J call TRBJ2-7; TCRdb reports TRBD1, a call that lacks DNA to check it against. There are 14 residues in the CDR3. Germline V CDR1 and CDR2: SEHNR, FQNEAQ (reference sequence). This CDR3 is CASSPTDRGYEQYF.